The rows below give T cell receptor beta chains drawn from one sample of a study of blood T cell repertoires in COVID-19. Measured with immunoSEQ multiplex PCR; TCRdb has only the in-frame clones, and not every one. The table includes roughly 190,000 clones, about four fifths detected once. The sequenced sample was peripheral blood. These receptors came from a man aged 50-60 years with active or convalescent COVID-19. Each CDR3 is given with its conserved first and last residue. Fields, in order: D gene, V gene, clone size, J gene, CDR3 DNA, CDR3 protein. The D gene is left open where the match is weak. The listing skips clone size in some rows; elsewhere it reads once, few, many or a size class.

TRBD1	TRBV7-2	-	TRBJ1-6	TGTGCCAGCAGCGGGGGACAGGGTGGCTCACCCCTCCACTTT	CASSGGQGGSPLHF
-	TRBV29-1	-	TRBJ2-3	TGCAGCGTTGAAATCCAGACAAAAAACACAGATACGCAGTATTTT	CSVEIQTKNTDTQYF
TRBD2	TRBV5-8	-	TRBJ2-3	TGTGCCAGCAGCCTCGGGACTAGCGGGATGGCAGATACGCAGTATTTT	CASSLGTSGMADTQYF
-	TRBV7-9	-	TRBJ1-2	TGTGCCAGCAGCCAGGACAGTACCATAGGCTACACCTTC	CASSQDSTIGYTF
TRBD2	TRBV7-3	-	TRBJ2-5	TGTGCCAGATACCACCCCCAACTAGCGGGGGGCCAAGAGACCCAGTACTTC	CARYHPQLAGGQETQYF
-	TRBV9	-	TRBJ2-7	TGTGCCAGCAGCCTTCGGGGGAACTACGAGCAGTACTTC	CASSLRGNYEQYF
TRBD1	TRBV19	-	TRBJ1-4	TGTGCCAGTACCCCTGGGAGGGCAGGGGGCGAAGAAAAACTGTTTTTT	CASTPGRAGGEEKLFF
-	TRBV21-1	-	TRBJ1-1	TGTGCCAGCAGCAAAGTTTTCCGGGACACCTTACTTGACATGAACACTGAAGCTTTCTTT	CASSKVFRDTLLDMNTEAFF
TRBD1	TRBV19	-	TRBJ2-7	TGTGCCAGTAGTTCGACAGGGGCGAGGTCCTACGAGCAGTACTTC	CASSSTGARSYEQYF
-	TRBV6-6	once	TRBJ2-3	TGTGCCAGCAGTTACATACTGAGCACAGATACGCAGTATTTT	CASSYILSTDTQYF
-	TRBV4-1	-	TRBJ2-3	TGCGCCAGCAGCCAAGATCTGAGCTTCCAGGGCACAGATACGCAGTATTTT	CASSQDLSFQGTDTQYF
TRBD1	TRBV6-6	-	TRBJ1-2	TGTGCCAGCAGCCAGGAGGGACAGGGACACACCTTC	CASSQEGQGHTF
-	TRBV7-9	-	TRBJ1-4	TGTGCCAGCAGCTTAGCGCATCGGGGACTTAATGAAAAACTGTTTTTT	CASSLAHRGLNEKLFF
-	TRBV10-1	-	TRBJ2-2	TGCGCCAGCAGTGCGGACACCGGGGAGCTGTTTTTT	CASSADTGELFF
-	TRBV3-1/TRBV3-2	-	TRBJ1-4	TGTGCCAGCAGCCAAGGACGGGACTTTTGGGAAAAACTGTTTTTT	CASSQGRDFWEKLFF
TRBD1	TRBV15	-	TRBJ1-5	TGTGCCACCAGCAGAGATCCCGGACAGGGGGCAATCAATCAGCCCCAGCATTTT	CATSRDPGQGAINQPQHF
-	TRBV12-3/TRBV12-4	-	TRBJ1-1	TGTGCCAGCACCCTACAGACGAACACTGAAGCTTTCTTT	CASTLQTNTEAFF
-	TRBV20-1	-	TRBJ2-7	TGCAGTGCTAGTGAGAGACAAAGCTCCTACGAGCAGTACTTC	CSASERQSSYEQYF
TRBD2	TRBV6-6	once	TRBJ2-3	TGTGCCAGCAGTCCTTACCTGACTAGCGGGGCAAGCACAGATACGCAGTATTTT	CASSPYLTSGASTDTQYF
TRBD1	TRBV20-1	once	TRBJ2-7	TGCAGTGCTAGTCCCGGGACAGCCTACGAGCAGTACTTC	CSASPGTAYEQYF
TRBD1	TRBV5-1	-	TRBJ1-1	TGCGCCAGCAGCCCGGGACAGGGCCCTGAAGCTTTCTTT	CASSPGQGPEAFF
TRBD2	TRBV4-3	-	TRBJ2-7	TGCGCCAGCAGCCGGGGACTAGCGGGGGCTCCCCCCGACGAGCAGTACTTC	CASSRGLAGAPPDEQYF
-	TRBV2	once	TRBJ1-1	TGTGCCAGCAGTGAAGTGCGGGGGTGGGACACTGAAGCTTTCTTT	CASSEVRGWDTEAFF
-	TRBV18	-	TRBJ2-3	TGTGCCAGCTCACGCGACACAGATACGCAGTATTTT	CASSRDTDTQYF
-	TRBV7-3	-	TRBJ2-7	TGTGCCAGCAGCTTAAGTGGGGGGGCCCCGGAGTACTTC	CASSLSGGAPEYF
-	TRBV25-1	-	TRBJ1-2	TGTGCCAGCAGTGAATATACAGGGATCGGAGGCTACACCTTC	CASSEYTGIGGYTF
TRBD2	TRBV7-2	-	TRBJ2-1	TGTGCCAGCAGCTCGAGGGGGCTAGCGGGGCAAGGAGAGCAGTTCTTC	CASSSRGLAGQGEQFF
-	TRBV4-1	-	TRBJ1-1	TGCGCCAGCAGCCGAGATGGGGTCCAACGGGGAACTGAAGCTTTCTTT	CASSRDGVQRGTEAFF
-	TRBV2	-	TRBJ2-2	TGTGCCAGCAGTGAAACGCGGCTTAACACCGGGGAGCTGTTTTTT	CASSETRLNTGELFF
TRBD1	TRBV18	-	TRBJ1-5	TGTGCCAGCTCACCTACAGGGGTTGGACAGCCCCAGCATTTT	CASSPTGVGQPQHF
-	TRBV24-1	-	TRBJ2-5	TGTGCCACCAGTCTAGCTGGAGTCGAGACCCAGTACTTC	CATSLAGVETQYF
TRBD2	TRBV4-1	-	TRBJ2-5	TGCGCCAGCAGCCAAGTGGGGACTAGCGTGGGAGAGACCCAGTACTTC	CASSQVGTSVGETQYF
-	TRBV30	once	TRBJ1-1	TGTGCCTGGAGGGGTGAGGGTGAAGCTTTCTTT	CAWRGEGEAFF
TRBD2	TRBV6-2/TRBV6-3	-	TRBJ2-5	TGTGCCAGCAGTCGGGGACTAGCGGGGTCCCTCCAAGAGACCCAGTACTTC	CASSRGLAGSLQETQYF
-	TRBV19	-	TRBJ1-3	TGTGCCAGTACCGTTGGGCCTGGGGGCCGAAACACCATATATTTT	CASTVGPGGRNTIYF
-	TRBV28	-	TRBJ1-1	TGTGCCAGCAGGGGGCCGAACACTGAAGCTTTCTTT	CASRGPNTEAFF
TRBD1	TRBV9	-	TRBJ1-4	TGTGCCAGCAGCGCAAGACAGGGGAGTGAAAAACTGTTTTTT	CASSARQGSEKLFF
TRBD1	TRBV19	-	TRBJ2-1	TGTGCCAGTAGTAGGGAGGGGGACAGGGATTTTGTGAGAGAGCAGTTCTTC	CASSREGDRDFVREQFF
TRBD2	TRBV7-3	-	TRBJ2-3	TGTGCCAGCAGCTTAACAAAACTAGCGGGGAGCACAGATACGCAGTATTTT	CASSLTKLAGSTDTQYF
TRBD2	TRBV4-1	few	TRBJ2-3	TGCGCCAGCAGCCTTCGGGTAGCGGGGACAGATACGCAGTATTTT	CASSLRVAGTDTQYF
TRBD2	TRBV6-2/TRBV6-3	-	TRBJ2-1	TGTGCCAGCAGTAACGGAGGACTAGCGGGGAATAATGAGCAGTTCTTC	CASSNGGLAGNNEQFF
-	TRBV28	once	TRBJ1-1	TGTGCCAGCAGTGGGGAGGTGAACACTGAAGCTTTCTTT	CASSGEVNTEAFF
TRBD1	TRBV19	-	TRBJ2-3	TGTGCCAGTAGTAAACGTGGGACAGGGGGAGATACGCAGTATTTT	CASSKRGTGGDTQYF
-	TRBV6-5	-	TRBJ1-2	TGTGCCAGCAGTCCGATGACGGAGTCCTATGGCTACACCTTC	CASSPMTESYGYTF
-	TRBV3-1/TRBV3-2	-	TRBJ1-2	TGTGCCAGCAGCCAAGTATATGGGCTAAGGATCGATGGCTACACCTTC	CASSQVYGLRIDGYTF
TRBD2	TRBV7-7	-	TRBJ2-2	TGTGCTAGCAGCTTGGGACTAGCGGGAGTCGCGAACACCGGGGAGCTGTTTTTT	CASSLGLAGVANTGELFF
TRBD2	TRBV11-3	-	TRBJ2-3	TGTGCCAGCAGCTTAGTAGGAGCGGGAGGGCCCGGTCTGGCAGATACGCAGTATTTT	CASSLVGAGGPGLADTQYF
TRBD2	TRBV10-3	-	TRBJ2-3	TGTGCCATCAGTGAGCCTAGCGGGAGAATAGATACGCAGTATTTT	CAISEPSGRIDTQYF